These 26 T cell receptor beta chains share one sample of origin, sequenced in a study of naive and memory T cell subsets. An equimolar mix of two oligonucleotides served as the beta constant-region primer for TRBC1 and TRBC2. TCRdb reprocessed the UMI-ligation and nested PCR reads via MiXCR and lists one record per CDR3 protein. The sample includes some 87,000 distinct CDR3 sequences, about 6.5% of them seen just once. Sequenced input: central memory CD4+ T cells from blood. The source of these receptors is a human donor in good health.

The sample holds many counts of this clonotype. The J gene is TRBJ2-1, the V gene TRBV7-9, with TRBD2 identical over 7 bases. Germline CDR1 reads SEHNR; CDR2 reads FQNEAQ (reference sequence). The CDR3 is made up of 12 amino acids. J was trimmed by 14 bases and V by 2 bases; bases with no gene match: 6. In DNA form, the CDR3 reads TGTGCCAGCAGCTTACCAAGGACTAGAGAGTTCTTC. Translated, it gives CASSLPRTREFF.

This clonotype was recorded at least ten times. This chain connects TRBV7-9 to TRBJ2-5, with TRBD2 matching over 8 bases. J lost 2 bases, V lost 4 bases, and 12 bases had no gene match. Germline V gene lookup returns CDR1 SEHNR and CDR2 FQNEAQ (reference sequence). CDR3 length equals 17 residues. The CDR3 region is CASSYGGGGPRQETQYF. The CDR3 DNA is TGTGCCAGCAGCTATGGTGGCGGGGGGCCGAGACAAGAGACCCAGTACTTC.

The gene calls are TRBV27 and TRBJ1-2; tentative D call: TRBD1 (5 bases). Trimming pared 5 bases from V and 2 bases from J, leaving 12 bases between. The germline V gene encodes CDR1 MNHEY and CDR2 SMNVEV (reference sequence). The CDR3 is made up of 14 amino acids. The CDR3 loop is CASSPWWGNYGYTF. CDR3 nucleotides: TGTGCCAGCAGTCCCTGGTGGGGGAACTATGGCTACACCTTC.

This clonotype has a handful of counts. The chain couples TRBV7-6 to TRBJ2-1; TRBD1 matches at 10 bases. Germline assignment: CDR1 SGHVS and CDR2 FNYEAQ. The trim removed 5 bases at V and 7 bases at J, leaving 8 bases unmatched. CDR3 length: 15 residues. CDR3: CASSPLGQGQNEQFF. The CDR3 DNA reads TGTGCCAGCAGCCCACTGGGACAGGGGCAAAATGAGCAGTTCTTC.

The table lists this clonotype with a few counts. This chain links TRBV6-2 or TRBV6-3 with TRBJ2-3; D may be TRBD2 (6 bases). This CDR3 spans 16 amino acids. The V end lost 5 bases, the J end lost 3 bases, and 18 bases lay between the germline ends. Germline CDR1 MNHEY, CDR2 SVGEGT. This CDR3 reads CASSPYSGRGTDTQYF. The CDR3 bases are TGTGCCAGCAGTCCCTATAGCGGTCGAGGAACAGATACGCAGTATTTT.

This clonotype was picked up many times. The gene calls are TRBV20-1 and TRBJ2-7; D possibly matches TRBD1 or TRBD2 (5 bases each). Looked up from germline, CDR1 is DFQATT and CDR2 is SNEGSKA (reference sequence). Trimming stripped 6 bases from V and 6 bases from J, with 15 bases between. The CDR3 is 12 amino acids. The CDR3 spells CSAMGTPPEQYF. DNA for the CDR3: TGCAGTGCCATGGGGACGCCTCCCGAGCAGTACTTC.

Notes on this clonotype: Since a much larger clone is just one base distant, this may be a read error. The chain links TRBV7-2 to TRBJ2-3; D might be TRBD2 (5 bases). Per germline, CDR1 SGHTA and CDR2 FQGNSA. The CDR3 contains 16 residues. CDR3 in amino acids: CASSLAGRAGGDTLYF. The CDR3 nucleotides read TGTGCCAGCAGCTTAGCGGGAAGGGCGGGCGGAGATACGCTGTATTTT.

This clonotype was seen many times. The chain links TRBV20-1 to TRBJ2-1; D is unclear. Trimming removed 0 bases at V and 1 base at J, with 10 bases between. Looked up from germline, CDR1 is DFQATT and CDR2 is SNEGSKA (reference sequence). CDR3 length: 15 amino acids. DNA of the CDR3: TGCAGTGCTAGAGATCCCTACAAATCCTACAATGAGCAGTTCTTC. Protein product: CSARDPYKSYNEQFF.

This clonotype was counted many times. The CDR3 coding sequence is TGTGCCAGCGGGACAGTGAGGGAGCAGTACTTC. It specifies CASGTVREQYF. The V call is TRBV6-2 or TRBV6-3, the J call TRBJ2-7; TRBD1 matches 7 bases. Germline CDR1 and CDR2: MNHEY and SVGEGT. The CDR3 extends over 11 amino acids. Losses at the gene ends were 8 bases for V and 7 bases for J; bases not matched to a gene: 5.

This clonotype was counted a few times. This rearrangement joins TRBV28 to TRBJ2-5; 12 positions match TRBD2. Trimming cost V 1 base and J 5 bases; bases outside gene matches: 14. Germline CDR1 and CDR2: MDHEN and SYDVKM. The CDR3 sequence is 19 residues long. The CDR3 nucleotides are TGTGCCAGCAGTTTATTTATTACCCAGACTAGCGGGAGAAGGGAGACCCAGTACTTC. Translation gives CASSLFITQTSGRRETQYF.

The chain has TRBV7-2 and TRBJ1-5; D not resolved. CDR1 is SGHTA, CDR2 FQGNSA, per germline. Trimming took 2 bases from V and 6 from J, leaving 11 bases between them. The CDR3 sequence is 14 residues long. The CDR3 reads CASSLSAVPQPQHF. The CDR3 coding sequence is TGTGCCAGCAGCTTATCAGCGGTGCCTCAGCCCCAGCATTTT.

This clonotype was counted at least ten times. The chain uses TRBV2 and TRBJ2-1; D gene ambiguous. Germline V gene data show CDR1 as SNHLY and CDR2 as FYNNEI. The ends were cut back, 3 bases at V and 8 bases at J, with 17 bases in the middle. The CDR3 contains 15 residues. In DNA form, the CDR3 reads TGTGCCAGCAGTGATGGGCCCCATGGAAGGGATGAGCAGTTCTTC. As protein: CASSDGPHGRDEQFF.

There are a few counts of this clonotype. The V gene is TRBV12-3 or TRBV12-4, the J gene TRBJ1-5; D uncertain. Trimming took off 3 bases at V and 3 bases at J, with 3 bases between the two ends. CDR3 length: 12 residues. CDR3 protein: CASSFTNQPQHF. In DNA form, the CDR3 reads TGTGCCAGCAGTTTTACCAATCAGCCCCAGCATTTT.

The genes are TRBV7-2 and TRBJ1-6; 8 nucleotides line up with TRBD1. The germline V gene encodes CDR1 SGHTA and CDR2 FQGNSA. The ends lost 5 bases at V and 11 bases at J; junction bases unmatched: 14. The CDR3 consists of 16 residues. The CDR3 sequence: CASSPRAGQGNPPLHF. The DNA for the CDR3 is TGTGCCAGCAGCCCCCGCGCCGGACAGGGAAATCCACCCCTCCACTTT.

In this sample, this clonotype turned up a few times. This chain links TRBV6-2 or TRBV6-3 with TRBJ2-5, with a possible D match to TRBD1 (6 bases). The CDR3 consists of 15 residues. V dropped 4 bases and J dropped 3 bases, with 15 bases sitting between them. Germline V CDR1 and CDR2: MNHEY, SVGEGT. This chain's CDR3 is CASSSHRDMEETQYF. The CDR3, as DNA: TGTGCCAGCAGTTCGCACAGGGATATGGAAGAGACCCAGTACTTC.

This clonotype was detected only once. J is TRBJ2-7 and V is TRBV7-2; TRBD1 agrees at 10 bases. From germline, CDR1 is SGHTA and CDR2 FQGNSA. The CDR3 length is 13 residues. The junction had 3 bases not matched to a gene; V was cut back by 5 bases and J by 5 bases. The CDR3 DNA follows: TGTGCCAGCAGCGGGGACAGGGGCCACGAGCAGTACTTC. This encodes CASSGDRGHEQYF.

This clonotype showed up many times. CDR3 sequence: CATSRGSDRGNTIYF. CDR3 bases: TGTGCCACCAGCAGAGGGTCGGATCGGGGAAACACCATATATTTT. This chain connects TRBV15 to TRBJ1-3; D unclear. The germline V and J ends were trimmed by 1 base and 4 bases, with 11 bases remaining between them. The CDR3 length is 15 residues. Germline V lookup: CDR1 LNHNV, CDR2 YYDKDF (reference sequence).

This clonotype was counted a few times. Here the CDR3 reads CASRILDRRDEQYF. As DNA, the CDR3 is TGTGCCAGCAGGATATTAGACAGACGGGACGAGCAGTACTTC. This chain links TRBV2 with TRBJ2-7; D perhaps matches TRBD1 (5 bases). Germline V gene sequence: CDR1 SNHLY, CDR2 FYNNEI. The CDR3 loop spans 14 amino acids. The V and J ends lost 6 bases and 5 bases respectively, with 17 bases between them.

In its sample, this clonotype was seen many times. The chain employs TRBV5-8 and TRBJ2-1; D may be TRBD2 (5 bases). The germline V gene has CDR1 SGHTS and CDR2 YDEGEE. This CDR3 region has 12 residues. V was clipped by 4 bases and J by 8 bases, with 10 bases between them. CDR3 nucleotides: TGTGCCAGCAGCCTAAGGACTTATGAGCAGTTCTTC. Its protein is CASSLRTYEQFF.

This chain uses TRBV20-1 with TRBJ2-3; tentative D call: TRBD2 (6 bases). CDR3 size: 12 residues. Trimming took off 4 bases at V and 9 bases at J, with 14 bases between the two ends. The germline gives CDR1 DFQATT, CDR2 SNEGSKA (reference sequence). In nucleotides, the CDR3 is TGCAGTGCTAAGATCGGCGGGGAGACGCAGTATTTT. Protein sequence: CSAKIGGETQYF.

The chain combines TRBV18 with TRBJ1-2; D ambiguous. Germline lookup yields CDR1 KGHSH and CDR2 LQKENI. The length of the CDR3 is 17 residues. Trimming took off 1 base at V and 0 bases at J, with 15 bases between the two ends. CDR3 nucleotide sequence: TGTGCCAGCTCACCACAGTCCGGGCCCAGTGCTAACTATGGCTACACCTTC. Residues: CASSPQSGPSANYGYTF. The full variable domain, rest sourced from reference TRBV18 and TRBJ1-2, is NAGVMQNPRHLVRRRGQEARLRCSPMKGHSHVYWYRQLPEEGLKFMVYLQKENIIDESGMPKERFSAEFPKEGPSILRIQQVVRGDSAAYFCASSPQSGPSANYGYTFGSGTRLTVV.

This clonotype was counted ten times or more. The CDR3, as DNA: TGCAGTGCTAGAGCCTCTATCACTATAGAGACCCAGTACTTC. It is translated as CSARASITIETQYF. The rearrangement uses TRBV20-1 and TRBJ2-5; D not resolved. The CDR3 runs to 14 residues. In germline, CDR1 is DFQATT, CDR2 SNEGSKA (reference sequence). V was trimmed by 1 base and J by 4 bases, leaving 13 bases between them.

J is TRBJ1-1 and V is TRBV20-1, with D perhaps matching TRBD1 (6 bases). Germline assignment: CDR1 DFQATT and CDR2 SNEGSKA (reference sequence). V lost 8 bases, J lost 1 base, and 14 bases lay in between. The CDR3 is 13 residues long. As DNA, the CDR3 is TGCAGTACTGGGCTACAGGGGAACACTGAAGCTTTCTTT. The encoded protein is CSTGLQGNTEAFF.

This clonotype occurred many times. In DNA, the CDR3 is TGTGCCAGCAGCCGGCAGTCCACAGATACGCAGTATTTT. Its protein product is CASSRQSTDTQYF. J is TRBJ2-3 and V is TRBV3-1; D remains unclear. The CDR3 has 13 amino acids. CDR1 and CDR2 (germline): LGHDT, YNNKEL (reference sequence). The V gene lost 4 bases and the J gene lost 2 bases, with 7 bases spanning the gap.

The chain is built from TRBV12-3 or TRBV12-4 and TRBJ2-5; 9 bases align to TRBD2. This CDR3 is 14 amino acids long. V shed 5 bases, J shed 3 bases, and the junction held 4 bases outside the gene matches. CDR3 sequence: CASSPGTSKETQYF. CDR3 in DNA: TGTGCCAGCAGTCCCGGGACTAGCAAAGAGACCCAGTACTTC.

This clonotype was recorded once. The rearrangement joins TRBV2 to TRBJ1-2; no firm D call. Germline V CDR1 and CDR2: SNHLY, FYNNEI. The CDR3 contains 14 residues. V lost 8 bases to trimming and J lost 5 bases, with 18 bases between them. In nucleotides, the CDR3 is TGTGCCAGCGGGTCCTTCAGGACGATTTATGGCTACACCTTC. This translates into CASGSFRTIYGYTF.